This T cell receptor beta chain derives from a study of blood T cell repertoires in COVID-19. Whole-study context: T cells, B-cell-depleted T cells, or PBMCs provided the cDNA or gDNA that served as material.

Methods used by the authors: Quantification of nucleated cells was approximated via reference gene primer amplification. Repertoires were generated with immunoSEQ multiplex PCR, while TCRdb's copy carries only in-frame clones and drops some. D and trimming were read from the DNA, whereas the V and J calls and clone size are those reported in that table. The sample holds 120,000 or so clones; 80% are singletons and the top ten take just under 25%. This CDR3 spans 13 amino acids. V lost 0 bases and J lost 8, with 8 bases in between. The germline CDR1 and CDR2 sequences are SGHNT and YENEEA. The TCR comes from a human donor in a cohort sampled during active COVID-19. Material for sequencing was peripheral blood. The V call is TRBV11-3, the J call TRBJ2-1; possibly TRBD2 for D (5 bases). CDR3: CASSLDRGYEQFF. CDR3 in DNA: TGTGCCAGCAGCTTAGATCGGGGTTATGAGCAGTTCTTC.